The rows below give T cell receptor beta chains drawn from one sample of a study of shared clonotypes between healthy human individuals. Clones were sequenced by immunoSEQ multiplex PCR, and TCRdb holds only the in-frame ones, with some missing. In the table there are around 1.9 million clones, roughly 93% of which are singletons. The sequenced sample was naive CD8+ T cells from PBMCs. The receptors were sampled from a man between 18 and 29 years old in good health. Some clones in this sample may be carry-over from other donors' samples. Both conserved end residues are part of each CDR3. D genes are given only for firm matches.

D gene,J gene,V gene,CDR3 protein,CDR3 DNA
TRBD2,TRBJ2-1,TRBV4-2,CASSQDYVSGRDGPEQFF,TGTGCCAGCAGCCAGGACTACGTTAGCGGGAGGGACGGACCTGAGCAGTTCTTC
.,TRBJ2-3,TRBV6-5,CASSYSGEQYF,TGTGCCAGCAGTTACTCCGGAGAGCAGTATTTT
TRBD1,TRBJ1-5,TRBV6-5,CASSFTTGENQPQHF,TGTGCCAGCAGTTTCACGACAGGGGAAAATCAGCCCCAGCATTTT
.,TRBJ2-3,TRBV7-8,CASSPFRSRSTQYF,TGTGCCAGCAGCCCCTTTCGGTCTAGGAGTACGCAGTATTTT
TRBD2,TRBJ2-3,TRBV9,CASSISGREGPSTDTQYF,TGTGCCAGCTCGATTAGCGGGAGGGAAGGACCCAGCACAGATACGCAGTATTTT
.,TRBJ2-2,TRBV10-3,CAISEPFGIRQGRNTGELFF,TGTGCCATCAGTGAGCCGTTCGGAATTCGCCAGGGGAGGAACACCGGGGAGCTGTTTTTT
.,TRBJ2-3,TRBV9,CASSVAGADTDTQYF,TGTGCCAGCAGCGTAGCAGGGGCTGACACAGATACGCAGTATTTT
TRBD1,TRBJ2-7,TRBV27,CASSLAAGDSPNEQYF,TGTGCCAGCAGTTTAGCTGCAGGGGACAGTCCCAACGAGCAGTACTTC
.,TRBJ1-1,TRBV7-9,CASSLVVGDTEAFF,TGTGCCAGCAGCTTAGTCGTGGGGGACACTGAAGCTTTCTTT
.,TRBJ1-6,TRBV4-3,CASSPDDSWGNSPLHF,TGCGCCAGCAGCCCCGACGACTCCTGGGGTAATTCACCCCTCCACTTT
TRBD2,TRBJ2-7,TRBV7-8,CASSARLAGDYEQYF,TGTGCCAGCAGCGCGCGACTAGCGGGAGACTACGAGCAGTACTTC